What follows are 18 T cell receptor beta chains derived from one specimen sequenced in a study of T cell repertoires in cytomegalovirus infection. TCRdb re-called the reads through MiXCR, storing one row per CDR3 protein. The data show hundreds of thousands of distinct CDR3 sequences, 30% to 35% seen once. For these TCRs, the target antigens are not known. This specimen was cultured PBMCs, taken from culture after CMV antigen stimulation. These receptors all come from a human donor in good health (CMV status not recorded). Some clones in this sample may be carry-over from other donors' samples.

The V call is TRBV6-5, the J call TRBJ1-1; 7 nucleotides match TRBD1. CDR1 and CDR2 (germline): MNHEY, SVGAGI. The CDR3 has 13 amino acids. The V and J ends lost 0 bases and 10 bases, in that order; junction bases with no gene match: 5. The CDR3 sequence is CASSYSGQRGAFF. As DNA, the CDR3 is TGTGCCAGCAGTTACTCGGGACAGCGGGGAGCTTTCTTT.

Only a few counts were recorded for this clonotype. This chain joins TRBV11-1 and TRBJ2-1; 8 bases agree with TRBD2. CDR1 SGHAT and CDR2 FQDESV come from the germline V gene (reference sequence). After removal of 2 bases from V and 6 bases from J, the junction contained 9 bases not matched to a gene. This CDR3 is 16 amino acids long. This CDR3 reads CASSLIGRAFVNEQFF. Written as DNA, the CDR3 is TGTGCCAGCAGCTTAATCGGGAGGGCCTTTGTCAATGAGCAGTTCTTC.

The chain employs TRBV4-1 and TRBJ2-4; 8 positions agree with TRBD2. J was trimmed by 2 bases and V by 8 bases; bases with no gene match: 11. The CDR3 is 16 amino acids. Germline V gene lookup returns CDR1 MGHRA and CDR2 YSYEKL. CDR3 DNA: TGCGCCAGCGGGAGAGCGGGAGTAGGGACCAAAAACATTCAGTACTTC. Its translation is CASGRAGVGTKNIQYF.

The chain employs TRBV4-3 and TRBJ2-7; 10 nucleotides align to TRBD1. The CDR3 totals 16 residues. The trim removed 0 bases at V and 6 bases at J, leaving 8 bases unmatched. Germline V gives CDR1 LGHNA, CDR2 YSLEER. For the CDR3, the DNA is TGCGCCAGCAGCCAAGATCTTGGGACAGGGGCGTTCGAGCAGTACTTC. It translates to CASSQDLGTGAFEQYF.

This clonotype was found a few times. The chain has TRBV7-3 and TRBJ2-1; 8 positions match TRBD2. CDR3 length: 16 residues. From germline, CDR1 is SGHTA and CDR2 FQGTGA. V dropped 3 bases and J dropped 4; count of bases not matched to a gene: 8. CDR3 sequence reads: CASSFPERERYNEQFF. CDR3 nucleotide sequence: TGTGCCAGCAGCTTTCCGGAGCGGGAGAGGTACAATGAGCAGTTCTTC.

This clonotype was detected ten times or more. The chain combines TRBV7-2 with TRBJ2-7, with 9 bases that match TRBD2. V lost 6 bases, J lost 2 bases, and 5 bases stayed unmatched. The CDR3 sequence is 14 residues long. Germline assignment: CDR1 SGHTA and CDR2 FQGNSA. Here the CDR3 DNA reads TGTGCCAGCAGTTCGACTAGCGGCGCCTACGAGCAGTACTTC. It translates to CASSSTSGAYEQYF.

This clonotype was detected only a few times. The rearrangement uses TRBV4-1 and TRBJ1-6, with D hard to call. Trimming left V 2 bases short and J 0 bases short, with 17 bases between. The CDR3 totals 19 residues. Germline V gives CDR1 MGHRA, CDR2 YSYEKL. The chain's CDR3 is CASSQPFGEGGSYNSPLHF. The CDR3 DNA is TGCGCCAGCAGCCAACCCTTCGGGGAGGGAGGCTCCTATAATTCACCCCTCCACTTT.

The sample holds many counts of this clonotype. This rearrangement joins TRBV11-2 to TRBJ2-1, with TRBD2 matching over 7 bases. The CDR3 totals 14 residues. The trim removed 3 bases at V and 5 bases at J, leaving 4 bases unmatched. CDR1 is SGHAT and CDR2 is FQNNGV in the germline V gene. This CDR3 is CASSFLAENNEQFF. The CDR3 nucleotides are TGTGCCAGCAGCTTCCTAGCGGAGAACAATGAGCAGTTCTTC.

The chain has TRBV6-1 and TRBJ1-2; a possible D gene is TRBD1 (5 bases). Trimming removed 7 bases at V and 8 bases at J, with 23 bases between. CDR1 is MNHNS and CDR2 is SASEGT in the germline V gene. The CDR3 loop spans 15 amino acids. The CDR3 DNA sequence: TGTGCCAGCAAGACCCGAAGTGGACACGAGGGCGGCTACACCTTC. Translation: CASKTRSGHEGGYTF.

This clonotype was found a few times. The chain employs TRBV11-1 and TRBJ2-7; possible D gene TRBD2, 5 bases. Trimming shortened V by 3 bases and J by 3 bases, and 6 bases separated the two germline ends. CDR3 length: 12 residues. The germline V gene encodes CDR1 SGHAT and CDR2 FQDESV (reference sequence). CDR3: CASSFGLYEQYF. The CDR3 DNA is TGTGCCAGCAGCTTCGGACTCTACGAGCAGTACTTC.

This chain uses TRBV6-2 or TRBV6-3 with TRBJ2-5; D is ambiguous. This CDR3 spans 14 amino acids. The V gene lost 1 base and the J gene lost 4 bases, with 10 bases spanning the gap. Germline values: CDR1 MNHEY, CDR2 SVGEGT. DNA of the CDR3: TGTGCCAGCAGTTACTTTGGGCATCCAGAGACCCAGTACTTC. As protein: CASSYFGHPETQYF.

This clonotype was detected a few times. This chain uses TRBV12-3 or TRBV12-4 with TRBJ2-3, with 8 bases fitting TRBD2. The CDR3 spans 16 residues. The V segment lost 6 bases and the J segment 2 bases; nucleotides outside the gene matches: 10. CDR3 bases: TGTGCCAGCAGGTCCCGCTGGCGGGAGGCCACAGATACGCAGTATTTT. Translating it yields CASRSRWREATDTQYF.

This clonotype was seen repeatedly, ten times or more. The chain uses TRBV7-2 and TRBJ2-7; no firm D call. V lost 5 bases to trimming and J lost 1 base, with 3 bases between them. Looked up from germline, CDR1 is SGHTA and CDR2 is FQGNSA. The CDR3 is 11 amino acids. This CDR3 is CASSNSYEQYF. The CDR3 DNA follows: TGTGCCAGCAGCAATTCCTACGAGCAGTACTTC.

The chain couples TRBV20-1 to TRBJ1-2, with 9 positions matching TRBD1. V gave up 5 bases and J gave up 6 bases; unmatched junction bases: 19. Germline V gene data show CDR1 as DFQATT and CDR2 as SNEGSKA (reference sequence). The CDR3 is 17 residues long. CDR3 residues: CSAWGPGQGPSRDGYTF. The CDR3 DNA reads as TGCAGTGCTTGGGGGCCGGGACAGGGTCCTTCTCGGGATGGCTACACCTTC.

The V call is TRBV6-2 or TRBV6-3, the J call TRBJ2-7; D may be TRBD2 (6 bases). The CDR3 runs to 14 residues. The ends were cut back, 5 bases at V and 0 bases at J, with 11 bases in the middle. Germline CDR1 is MNHEY and CDR2 is SVGEGT. CDR3 sequence reads: CASSRAGLSYEQYF. The CDR3 DNA follows: TGTGCCAGCAGTCGAGCGGGTCTCTCCTACGAGCAGTACTTC.

This clonotype showed up just a few times. The V and J genes are TRBV10-3 and TRBJ2-5; 9 bases match TRBD1. Germline trimming cut 0 bases from V and 5 bases from J; bases unmatched to any gene: 4. Germline CDR1 is ENHRY and CDR2 is SYGVKD. This CDR3 spans 15 amino acids. The CDR3 DNA reads as TGTGCCATCAGTGAGTCGACAGGGGGAATGGAGACCCAGTACTTC. Protein sequence: CAISESTGGMETQYF.

DNA of the CDR3: TGCGCCAGCAGCCAAGATGGGGGGCGGCAAGAGACCCAGTACTTC. Its translation is CASSQDGGRQETQYF. The rearrangement uses TRBV4-1 and TRBJ2-5; D may be TRBD1 or TRBD2 (6 bases each). Germline CDR1 and CDR2: MGHRA and YSYEKL. The CDR3 sequence is 15 residues long. The V end lost 0 bases, the J end lost 2 bases, and 10 bases lay between the germline ends.

V gene TRBV7-9 combines with J gene TRBJ2-1; TRBD1 agrees at 8 bases. V shed 4 bases, J shed 7 bases, and the junction held 6 bases outside the gene matches. The CDR3 spans 14 residues. Germline values: CDR1 SEHNR, CDR2 FQNEAQ (reference sequence). CDR3 in amino acids: CASSSGGQANEQFF. CDR3 coding DNA: TGTGCCAGCAGCTCTGGGGGACAGGCAAATGAGCAGTTCTTC.